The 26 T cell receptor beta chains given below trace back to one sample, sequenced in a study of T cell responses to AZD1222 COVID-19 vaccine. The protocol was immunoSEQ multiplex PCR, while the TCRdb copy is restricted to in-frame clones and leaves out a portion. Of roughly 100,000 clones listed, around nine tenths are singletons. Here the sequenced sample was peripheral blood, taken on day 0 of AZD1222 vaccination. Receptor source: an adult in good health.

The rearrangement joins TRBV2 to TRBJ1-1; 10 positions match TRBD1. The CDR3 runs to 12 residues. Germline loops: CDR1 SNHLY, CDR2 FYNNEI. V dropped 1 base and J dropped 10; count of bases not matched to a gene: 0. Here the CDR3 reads CASSEGTGGAFF. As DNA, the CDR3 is TGTGCCAGCAGTGAAGGGACAGGGGGAGCTTTCTTT.

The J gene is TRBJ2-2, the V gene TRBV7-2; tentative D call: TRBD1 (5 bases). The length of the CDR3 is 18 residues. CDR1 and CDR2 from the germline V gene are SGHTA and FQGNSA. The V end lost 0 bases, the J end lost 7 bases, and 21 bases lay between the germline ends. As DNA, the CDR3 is TGTGCCAGCAGCTTAGCAGGGGTTGGGAACCCGGGTGGCGGGGAGCTGTTTTTT. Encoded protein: CASSLAGVGNPGGGELFF.

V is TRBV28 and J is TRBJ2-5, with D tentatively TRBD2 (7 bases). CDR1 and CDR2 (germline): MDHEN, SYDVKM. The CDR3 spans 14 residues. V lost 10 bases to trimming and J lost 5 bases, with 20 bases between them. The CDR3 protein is CATGGQGNRETQYF. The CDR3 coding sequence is TGTGCCACCGGGGGGCAGGGGAATCGGGAGACCCAGTACTTC.

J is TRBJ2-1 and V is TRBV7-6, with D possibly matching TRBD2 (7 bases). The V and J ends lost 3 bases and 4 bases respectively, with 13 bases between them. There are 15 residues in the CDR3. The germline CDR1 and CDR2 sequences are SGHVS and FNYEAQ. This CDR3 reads CASSLGGHRYNEQFF. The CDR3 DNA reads TGTGCCAGCAGCTTGGGGGGGCACCGGTACAATGAGCAGTTCTTC.

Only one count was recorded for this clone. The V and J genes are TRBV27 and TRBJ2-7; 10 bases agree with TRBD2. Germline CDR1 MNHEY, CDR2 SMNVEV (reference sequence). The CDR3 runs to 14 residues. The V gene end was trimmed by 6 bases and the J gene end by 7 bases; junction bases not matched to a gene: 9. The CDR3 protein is CASRYTSGVGEQYF. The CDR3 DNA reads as TGTGCCAGCAGGTACACTAGCGGGGTGGGGGAGCAGTACTTC.

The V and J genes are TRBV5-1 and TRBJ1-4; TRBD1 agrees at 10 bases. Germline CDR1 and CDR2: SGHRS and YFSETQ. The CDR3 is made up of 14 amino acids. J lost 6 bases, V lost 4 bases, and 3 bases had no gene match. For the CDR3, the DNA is TGCGCCAGCAGCACAGGGACAGGGGATGAAAAACTGTTTTTT. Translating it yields CASSTGTGDEKLFF. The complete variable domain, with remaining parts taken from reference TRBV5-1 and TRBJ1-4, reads KAGVTQTPRYLIKTRGQQVTLSCSPISGHRSVSWYQQTPGQGLQFLFEYFSETQRNKGNFPGRFSGRQFSNSRSEMNVSTLELGDSALYLCASSTGTGDEKLFFGSGTQLSVL.

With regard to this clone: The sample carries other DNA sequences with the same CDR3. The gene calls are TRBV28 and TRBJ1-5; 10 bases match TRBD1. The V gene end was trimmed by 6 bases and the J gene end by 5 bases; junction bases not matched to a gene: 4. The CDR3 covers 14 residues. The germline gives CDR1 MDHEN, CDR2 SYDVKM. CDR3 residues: CASSSGQGDQPQHF. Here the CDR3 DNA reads TGTGCCAGCAGCTCTGGACAGGGGGATCAGCCCCAGCATTTT.

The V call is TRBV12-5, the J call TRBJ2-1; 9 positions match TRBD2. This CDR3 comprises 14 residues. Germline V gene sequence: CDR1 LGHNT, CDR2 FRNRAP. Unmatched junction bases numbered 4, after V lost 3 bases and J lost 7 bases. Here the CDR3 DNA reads TGTGCTAGTGGTTTCGGCGGGAGGGGGAATGAGCAGTTCTTC. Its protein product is CASGFGGRGNEQFF.

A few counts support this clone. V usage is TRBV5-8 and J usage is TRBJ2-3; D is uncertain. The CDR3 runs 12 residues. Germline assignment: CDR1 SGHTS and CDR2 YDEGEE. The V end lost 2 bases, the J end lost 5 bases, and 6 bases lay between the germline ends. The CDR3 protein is CASSFKRDTQYF. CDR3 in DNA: TGTGCCAGCAGCTTTAAGAGAGATACGCAGTATTTT. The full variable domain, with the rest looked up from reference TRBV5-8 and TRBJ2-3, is EAGVTQSPTHLIKTRGQQATLRCSPISGHTSVYWYQQALGLGLQFLLWYDEGEERNRGNFPPRFSGRQFPNYSSELNVNALELEDSALYLCASSFKRDTQYFGPGTRLTVL.

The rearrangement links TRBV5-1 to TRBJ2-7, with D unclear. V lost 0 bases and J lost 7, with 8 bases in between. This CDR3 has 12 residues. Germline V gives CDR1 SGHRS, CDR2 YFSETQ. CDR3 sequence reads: CASSLVEWEQYF. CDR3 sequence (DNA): TGCGCCAGCAGCTTGGTCGAGTGGGAGCAGTACTTC.

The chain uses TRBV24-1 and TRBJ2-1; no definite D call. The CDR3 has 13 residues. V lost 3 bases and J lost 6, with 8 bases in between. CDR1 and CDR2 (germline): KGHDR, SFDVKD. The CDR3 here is CATSDPNGNEQFF. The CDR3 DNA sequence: TGTGCCACCAGTGATCCGAATGGCAATGAGCAGTTCTTC.

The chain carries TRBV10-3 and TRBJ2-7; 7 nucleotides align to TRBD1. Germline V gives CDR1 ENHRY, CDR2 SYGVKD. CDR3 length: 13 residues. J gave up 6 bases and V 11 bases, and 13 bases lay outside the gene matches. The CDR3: CAAWTEGAPEQYF. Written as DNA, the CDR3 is TGTGCCGCGTGGACAGAGGGGGCGCCCGAGCAGTACTTC.

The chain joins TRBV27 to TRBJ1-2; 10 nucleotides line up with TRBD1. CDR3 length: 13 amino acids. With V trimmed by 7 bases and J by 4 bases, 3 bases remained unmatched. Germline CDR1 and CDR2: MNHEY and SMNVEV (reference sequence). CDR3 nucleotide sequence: TGTGCCAGCAAGGGACAGGGGACCTATGGCTACACCTTC. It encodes CASKGQGTYGYTF.

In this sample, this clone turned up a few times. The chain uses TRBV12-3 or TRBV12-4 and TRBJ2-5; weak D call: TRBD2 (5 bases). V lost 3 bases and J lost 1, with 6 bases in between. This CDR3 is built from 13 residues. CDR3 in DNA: TGTGCCAGCAGTTTGGGAGTCCAAGAGACCCAGTACTTC. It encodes CASSLGVQETQYF.

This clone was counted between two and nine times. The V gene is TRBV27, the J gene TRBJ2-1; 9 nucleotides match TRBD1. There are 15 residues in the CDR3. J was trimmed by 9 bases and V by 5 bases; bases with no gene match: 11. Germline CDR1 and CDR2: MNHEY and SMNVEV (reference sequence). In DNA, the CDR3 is TGTGCCAGCAGTACTCCGGGACAGGGACGCGGTGAGCAGTTCTTC. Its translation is CASSTPGQGRGEQFF.

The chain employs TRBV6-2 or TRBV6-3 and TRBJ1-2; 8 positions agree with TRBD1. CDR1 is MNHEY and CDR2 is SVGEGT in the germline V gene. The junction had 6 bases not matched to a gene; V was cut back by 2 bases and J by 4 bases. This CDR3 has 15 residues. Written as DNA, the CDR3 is TGTGCCAGCAGTTACGGCGGACAGGGACCCTATGGCTACACCTTC. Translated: CASSYGGQGPYGYTF.

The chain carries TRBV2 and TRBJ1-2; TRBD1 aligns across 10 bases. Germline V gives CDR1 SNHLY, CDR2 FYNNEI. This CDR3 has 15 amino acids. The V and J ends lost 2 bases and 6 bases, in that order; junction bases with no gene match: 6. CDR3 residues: CASSERQGAVNGYTF. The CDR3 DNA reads TGTGCCAGCAGTGAAAGACAGGGGGCAGTGAATGGCTACACCTTC.

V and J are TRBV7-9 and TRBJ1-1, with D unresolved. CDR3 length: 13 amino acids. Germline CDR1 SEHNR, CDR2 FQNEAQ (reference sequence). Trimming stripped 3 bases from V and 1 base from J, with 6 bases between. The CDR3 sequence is CASSFGRNTEAFF. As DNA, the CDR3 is TGTGCCAGCAGCTTTGGACGGAACACTGAAGCTTTCTTT.

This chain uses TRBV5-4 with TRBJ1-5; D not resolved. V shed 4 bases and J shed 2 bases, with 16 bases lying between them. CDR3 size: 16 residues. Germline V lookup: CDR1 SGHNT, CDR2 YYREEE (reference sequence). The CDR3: CASSLMGPRGNQPQHF. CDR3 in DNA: TGTGCCAGCAGCCTGATGGGCCCGCGGGGCAATCAGCCCCAGCATTTT.

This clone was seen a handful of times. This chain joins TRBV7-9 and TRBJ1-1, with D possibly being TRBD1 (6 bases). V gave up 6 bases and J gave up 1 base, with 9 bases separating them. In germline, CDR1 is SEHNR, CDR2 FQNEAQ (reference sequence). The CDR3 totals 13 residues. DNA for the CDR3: TGTGCCAGCAGTTCACAGGGGAACACTGAAGCTTTCTTT. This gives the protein CASSSQGNTEAFF.

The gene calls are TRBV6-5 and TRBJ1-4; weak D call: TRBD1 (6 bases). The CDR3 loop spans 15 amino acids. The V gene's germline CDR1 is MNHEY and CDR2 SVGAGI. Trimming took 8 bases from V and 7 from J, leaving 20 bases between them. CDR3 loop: CASCTGTLRGEKLFF. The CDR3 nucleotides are TGTGCCAGCTGTACCGGGACACTAAGGGGTGAAAAACTGTTTTTT.

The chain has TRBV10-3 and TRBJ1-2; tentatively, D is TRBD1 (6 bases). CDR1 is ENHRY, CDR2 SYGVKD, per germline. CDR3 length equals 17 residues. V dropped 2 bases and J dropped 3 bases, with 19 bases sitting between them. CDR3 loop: CAISEAQGSNYYYGYTF. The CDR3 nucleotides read TGTGCCATCAGTGAGGCACAGGGATCCAACTATTACTATGGCTACACCTTC.

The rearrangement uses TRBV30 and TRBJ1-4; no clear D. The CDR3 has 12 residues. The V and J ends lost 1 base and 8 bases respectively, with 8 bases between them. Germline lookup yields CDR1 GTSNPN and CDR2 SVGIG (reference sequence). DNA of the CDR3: TGTGCCTGGAGTGAGTCGTCGGAAAAACTGTTTTTT. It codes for CAWSESSEKLFF.

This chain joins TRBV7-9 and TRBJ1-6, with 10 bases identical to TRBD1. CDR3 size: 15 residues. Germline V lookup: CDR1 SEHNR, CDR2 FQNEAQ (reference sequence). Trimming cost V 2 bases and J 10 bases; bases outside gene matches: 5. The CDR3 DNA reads TGTGCCAGCAGCTTAACAGGGACAGGGGAATCACCCCTCCACTTT. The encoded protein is CASSLTGTGESPLHF.

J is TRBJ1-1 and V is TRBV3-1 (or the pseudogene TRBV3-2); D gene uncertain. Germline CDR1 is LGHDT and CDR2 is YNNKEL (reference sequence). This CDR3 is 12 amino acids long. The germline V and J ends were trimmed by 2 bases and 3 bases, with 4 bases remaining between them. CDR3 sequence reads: CASSQSYTEAFF. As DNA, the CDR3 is TGTGCCAGCAGCCAAAGTTACACTGAAGCTTTCTTT.

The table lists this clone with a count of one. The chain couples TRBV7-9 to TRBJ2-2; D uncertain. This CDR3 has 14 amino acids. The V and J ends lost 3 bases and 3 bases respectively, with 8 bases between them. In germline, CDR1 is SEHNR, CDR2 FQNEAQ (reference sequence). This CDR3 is CASSLPVYTGELFF. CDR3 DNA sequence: TGTGCCAGCAGCTTGCCAGTCTACACCGGGGAGCTGTTTTTT.